This is a list of T cell receptor beta chains from one sample in a study of vaccination effects on CD4 cells after COVID-19. Their cognate antigens are unknown. This table comes from immunoSEQ multiplex PCR, and its TCRdb copy is limited to in-frame clones, with some not included. This table holds 70,000 or so clones, roughly four fifths found once. This specimen was CD4+ T cells from PBMCs cultured without peptide, taken before COVID-19 vaccination. Receptors originate from a human donor who received a COVID-19 vaccine. The CDR3 runs from the conserved cysteine through the conserved F or W. The order of the fields is D gene, V gene, J gene, clone size, CDR3 DNA, CDR3 protein. A D gene is named only where the DNA matches it firmly. Where a row states a size, it is once, few, many or the class of an expanded clone; other rows omit it.

.,TRBV15,TRBJ2-2,.,TGTGCCACCAGCAGAGAGCCGCGAGGGAACACCGGGGAGCTGTTTTTT,CATSREPRGNTGELFF
TRBD1,TRBV7-8,TRBJ2-5,few,TGTGCCAGCAGCCGAGACAGGGGGGAGGAGACCCAGTACTTC,CASSRDRGEETQYF
TRBD2,TRBV6-4,TRBJ2-1,.,TGTGCCAGCAGTATCACCTTCACTAGCGGGGTAACCTACAATGAGCAGTTCTTC,CASSITFTSGVTYNEQFF
.,TRBV3-1/TRBV3-2,TRBJ1-6,.,TGTGCCAGCAGCCAAGTGGGTGCGGGGCTCTGGAATTCACCCCTCCACTTT,CASSQVGAGLWNSPLHF
TRBD1,TRBV28,TRBJ2-5,.,TGTGCCAGCAGTCAAAGTGGGACAGCTGCTCAAGAGACCCAGTACTTC,CASSQSGTAAQETQYF
TRBD1,TRBV12-3/TRBV12-4,TRBJ1-2,.,TGTGCCAGCAAAACAGGGGGCCGGGGCTACACCTTC,CASKTGGRGYTF
.,TRBV5-6,TRBJ1-5,.,TGTGCCAGCAGCCCGGGGGGGGCTGATCAGCCCCAGCATTTT,CASSPGGADQPQHF
TRBD2,TRBV20-1,TRBJ2-1,once,TGCAGTGCTAGTAGGCTAGCGGGGGGGCTGGGAAATGAGCAGTTCTTC,CSASRLAGGLGNEQFF
.,TRBV24-1,TRBJ2-1,few,TGTGCCACCAGTGATTTGGCGGGAAACTCCTACAATGAGCAGTTCTTC,CATSDLAGNSYNEQFF
TRBD1,TRBV5-6,TRBJ2-2,.,TGTGCCAGCAGCCCCCCCGTGGGGACAGGAGAGAACACCGGGGAGCTGTTTTTT,CASSPPVGTGENTGELFF
.,TRBV19,TRBJ1-2,.,TGTGCCAGTAGCTCGGACGGGCGGCGTGGCTACACCTTC,CASSSDGRRGYTF
.,TRBV19,TRBJ2-1,.,TGTGCCAGTAGTATTGGAAACTCCTACAATGAGCAGTTCTTC,CASSIGNSYNEQFF
.,TRBV28,TRBJ1-6,.,TGTGCCAGCAGTAGGGACACGAATTCACCCCTCCACTTT,CASSRDTNSPLHF
TRBD1,TRBV5-5,TRBJ2-1,.,TGTGCCAGCAGCTCCCGGGACAGGGGCCTCAATGAGCAGTTCTTC,CASSSRDRGLNEQFF
.,TRBV29-1,TRBJ1-1,.,TGCAGCGTTGATTGGAACACTGAAGCTTTCTTT,CSVDWNTEAFF
.,TRBV4-1,TRBJ1-3,.,TGCGCCAGCGGCAGCGCGGGGTTCTCTGGAAACACCATATATTTT,CASGSAGFSGNTIYF
.,TRBV2,TRBJ2-5,.,TGTGCCAGCATGTCTGGCGGGGAGACCCAGTACTTC,CASMSGGETQYF
.,TRBV25-1,TRBJ2-2,.,TGTGCCAGCAGTGAATTCCAGGGTACCGGGGAGCTGTTTTTT,CASSEFQGTGELFF
.,TRBV14,TRBJ1-2,.,TGTGCCAGCAGCCAAGGGATTGGTGGCTACACCTTC,CASSQGIGGYTF
TRBD1,TRBV20-1,TRBJ1-4,once,TGCAGTGCTACTGAGGGGGCCGATGAAAAACTGTTTTTT,CSATEGADEKLFF
.,TRBV3-1/TRBV3-2,TRBJ1-1,.,TGTGCCAGCAGCCCTTGGGACCGAGGTTCTTACACTGAAGCTTTCTTT,CASSPWDRGSYTEAFF
TRBD1,TRBV2,TRBJ1-6,.,TGTGCCAGCAGAGGGACAGCCTCTTCACCCCTCCACTTT,CASRGTASSPLHF
TRBD2,TRBV5-4,TRBJ2-3,.,TGTGCCAGCAGCGGCGGACTAGCGGGGGCAGCTTACGATACGCAGTATTTT,CASSGGLAGAAYDTQYF
.,TRBV7-9,TRBJ2-1,few,TGTTTAGTGGGGGGAACTCGCAATGAGCAGTTCTTC,CLVGGTRNEQFF